These T cell receptor beta chains were read from a single sample in a study of T cell responses to AZD1222 COVID-19 vaccine. The protocol was immunoSEQ multiplex PCR, while the TCRdb copy is restricted to in-frame clones and leaves out a portion. The sample consists of 100,000 to 150,000 clones, just over 85% of them appearing once. The material sequenced was peripheral blood, taken on day 0 of MenACWY control vaccination. The source is an adult in good health. Both conserved end residues are part of each CDR3. The D gene is left open where the match is weak. Clone size, where shown, is once, few, many, or a class for clones that have expanded.

CDR3 DNA: TGCGCCAGCAGCCAAGGGGGGGCGCGTGAAAAACTGTTTTTT
CDR3 protein: CASSQGGAREKLFF
V gene: TRBV4-1
J gene: TRBJ1-4
D gene: .
CDR3 length: 14
clone size: .

CDR3 DNA: TGTGCCAGCTCACCTAGACAGGGATTCGTCAACTATGGCTACACCTTC
CDR3 protein: CASSPRQGFVNYGYTF
V gene: TRBV18
J gene: TRBJ1-2
D gene: TRBD1
CDR3 length: 16
clone size: .

CDR3 DNA: TGTGCCAGCAGCGTAGGGGGAGGCTATGGCTACACCTTC
CDR3 protein: CASSVGGGYGYTF
V gene: TRBV9
J gene: TRBJ1-2
D gene: .
CDR3 length: 13
clone size: .

CDR3 DNA: TGCGCCAGCAGCCAAGGCAGGGGTAACAATGAGCAGTTCTTC
CDR3 protein: CASSQGRGNNEQFF
V gene: TRBV4-1
J gene: TRBJ2-1
D gene: .
CDR3 length: 14
clone size: .

CDR3 DNA: TGTGCCAGCAGTAGGCAGGGGACAAACTATGGCTACACCTTC
CDR3 protein: CASSRQGTNYGYTF
V gene: TRBV6-5
J gene: TRBJ1-2
D gene: .
CDR3 length: 14
clone size: .

CDR3 DNA: TGTGCCAGCAGCTCCAGACCTCGACTAGCGGGAGTGGAGACCCAGTACTTC
CDR3 protein: CASSSRPRLAGVETQYF
V gene: TRBV7-3
J gene: TRBJ2-5
D gene: TRBD2
CDR3 length: 17
clone size: .

CDR3 DNA: TGTGCCAGCAGTTTGGACGGAGCAACTAATGAAAAACTGTTTTTT
CDR3 protein: CASSLDGATNEKLFF
V gene: TRBV28
J gene: TRBJ1-4
D gene: .
CDR3 length: 15
clone size: .

CDR3 DNA: TGTGCCACAGCACGGGACCATAATTCACCCCTCCACTTT
CDR3 protein: CATARDHNSPLHF
V gene: TRBV25-1
J gene: TRBJ1-6
D gene: .
CDR3 length: 13
clone size: .

CDR3 DNA: TGTGCCAGCAGCGCCGCTGGGGGCTACACCTTC
CDR3 protein: CASSAAGGYTF
V gene: TRBV9
J gene: TRBJ1-2
D gene: .
CDR3 length: 11
clone size: .

CDR3 DNA: TGTGCCAGTAGCAGGGACAGATCCTACGAGCAGTACTTC
CDR3 protein: CASSRDRSYEQYF
V gene: TRBV19
J gene: TRBJ2-7
D gene: TRBD1
CDR3 length: 13
clone size: .

CDR3 DNA: TGTGCCAGCAGCTTGGACTGGAACACTGAAGCTTTCTTT
CDR3 protein: CASSLDWNTEAFF
V gene: TRBV5-4
J gene: TRBJ1-1
D gene: .
CDR3 length: 13
clone size: .

CDR3 DNA: TGTGCCAGCAGCCGATCCGGGACTAGCGCGAGCCCCAGAGAAGAGACCCAGTACTTC
CDR3 protein: CASSRSGTSASPREETQYF
V gene: TRBV3-1/TRBV3-2
J gene: TRBJ2-5
D gene: TRBD2
CDR3 length: 19
clone size: .

CDR3 DNA: TGTGCCAGCAGCCAAGTCAAAGGGGGACTACACACTGAAGCTTTCTTT
CDR3 protein: CASSQVKGGLHTEAFF
V gene: TRBV14
J gene: TRBJ1-1
D gene: .
CDR3 length: 16
clone size: .

CDR3 DNA: TGCAGTGCTAGTTACGACGCCGGGGAGACCCAGTACTTC
CDR3 protein: CSASYDAGETQYF
V gene: TRBV20-1
J gene: TRBJ2-5
D gene: .
CDR3 length: 13
clone size: once

CDR3 DNA: TGTGCCAGCAGCTTGCGGACAGGGACCCCCGGGGAGCTGTTTTTT
CDR3 protein: CASSLRTGTPGELFF
V gene: TRBV7-7
J gene: TRBJ2-2
D gene: TRBD1
CDR3 length: 15
clone size: .

CDR3 DNA: TGTGCCAGTAATAGCGGGAGCTCCTACGAGCAGTACTTC
CDR3 protein: CASNSGSSYEQYF
V gene: TRBV19
J gene: TRBJ2-7
D gene: TRBD2
CDR3 length: 13
clone size: .

CDR3 DNA: TGTGCCAGTAGTCCCTTGGGTCAGCCCCAGCATTTT
CDR3 protein: CASSPLGQPQHF
V gene: TRBV19
J gene: TRBJ1-5
D gene: .
CDR3 length: 12
clone size: .

CDR3 DNA: TGTGCCAGCGGCCATTTTTCCTACGAGCAGTACTTC
CDR3 protein: CASGHFSYEQYF
V gene: TRBV6-5
J gene: TRBJ2-7
D gene: .
CDR3 length: 12
clone size: .

CDR3 DNA: TGTGCCAGCAGTTACTCGATGCAGGGGGAAAGGTCCCAGTACTTC
CDR3 protein: CASSYSMQGERSQYF
V gene: TRBV6-5
J gene: TRBJ2-5
D gene: TRBD1
CDR3 length: 15
clone size: .

CDR3 DNA: TGTGCCAGCAGCTTTGCGCAGGGGCGGAGGGGGGAGACCCAGTACTTC
CDR3 protein: CASSFAQGRRGETQYF
V gene: TRBV5-6
J gene: TRBJ2-5
D gene: .
CDR3 length: 16
clone size: .

CDR3 DNA: TGTGCCAGCAGCCAAGTTAGGACTAGCCAGTATTTT
CDR3 protein: CASSQVRTSQYF
V gene: TRBV14
J gene: TRBJ2-3
D gene: TRBD2
CDR3 length: 12
clone size: .

CDR3 DNA: TGCGCCAGCAGCCACCCACCTTTACAGCGGGAGCCTCGAAGCTACGAGCAGTACTTC
CDR3 protein: CASSHPPLQREPRSYEQYF
V gene: TRBV5-1
J gene: TRBJ2-7
D gene: TRBD2
CDR3 length: 19
clone size: .

CDR3 DNA: TGTGCCTGGAGGGGTAGGGACTATGGCTACACCTTC
CDR3 protein: CAWRGRDYGYTF
V gene: TRBV30
J gene: TRBJ1-2
D gene: .
CDR3 length: 12
clone size: .

CDR3 DNA: TGTGCCAGCAGTTTAGGCGGGACTAGCGGGAGGCGGTACGAGCAGTACTTC
CDR3 protein: CASSLGGTSGRRYEQYF
V gene: TRBV27
J gene: TRBJ2-7
D gene: TRBD2
CDR3 length: 17
clone size: .

CDR3 DNA: TGTGCCAGCAGGCGGGGGACAGGGGCTAACTACGAGCAGTACTTC
CDR3 protein: CASRRGTGANYEQYF
V gene: TRBV6-5
J gene: TRBJ2-7
D gene: TRBD1
CDR3 length: 15
clone size: .

CDR3 DNA: TGTGCCAGCAGCCGCGCCGGGGCCTCTGGAAACACCATATATTTT
CDR3 protein: CASSRAGASGNTIYF
V gene: TRBV7-6
J gene: TRBJ1-3
D gene: .
CDR3 length: 15
clone size: .

CDR3 DNA: TGTGCCAGTATTCAGGGGTACAATCAGCCCCAGCATTTT
CDR3 protein: CASIQGYNQPQHF
V gene: TRBV19
J gene: TRBJ1-5
D gene: .
CDR3 length: 13
clone size: .

CDR3 DNA: TGTGCCAGCAGGGTACCGGGACTTCACACCGGGGAGCTGTTTTTT
CDR3 protein: CASRVPGLHTGELFF
V gene: TRBV6-5
J gene: TRBJ2-2
D gene: .
CDR3 length: 15
clone size: .

CDR3 DNA: TGTGCCAGCAGTAAGGACGGTAGCAATCAGCCCCAGCATTTT
CDR3 protein: CASSKDGSNQPQHF
V gene: TRBV28
J gene: TRBJ1-5
D gene: .
CDR3 length: 14
clone size: .

CDR3 DNA: TGTGCCAGCTCGCATACCGGGACAGGGGTTTGGGACACAGATACGCAGTATTTT
CDR3 protein: CASSHTGTGVWDTDTQYF
V gene: TRBV18
J gene: TRBJ2-3
D gene: TRBD1
CDR3 length: 18
clone size: once

CDR3 DNA: TGTGCCAGCAGCCCCGGACAGGGAGGGACTGAAAAACTGTTTTTT
CDR3 protein: CASSPGQGGTEKLFF
V gene: TRBV6-6
J gene: TRBJ1-4
D gene: TRBD1
CDR3 length: 15
clone size: .

CDR3 DNA: TGTGCCAGTAGGAGGGAAGCAACTAATGAAAAACTGTTTTTT
CDR3 protein: CASRREATNEKLFF
V gene: TRBV19
J gene: TRBJ1-4
D gene: .
CDR3 length: 14
clone size: .

CDR3 DNA: TGTGCCAGCAGTGAAGCAGGGGAAGGCTACACCTTC
CDR3 protein: CASSEAGEGYTF
V gene: TRBV6-1
J gene: TRBJ1-2
D gene: .
CDR3 length: 12
clone size: .

CDR3 DNA: TGCGCCAGCAGCCTCGGGACAGCTTACAATGAGCAGTTCTTC
CDR3 protein: CASSLGTAYNEQFF
V gene: TRBV5-1
J gene: TRBJ2-1
D gene: TRBD1
CDR3 length: 14
clone size: .

CDR3 DNA: TGTGCCAGCAGCCTCCGGGCCCGTGCCCTCCCTCACGAGCAGTACTTC
CDR3 protein: CASSLRARALPHEQYF
V gene: TRBV7-3
J gene: TRBJ2-7
D gene: .
CDR3 length: 16
clone size: .

CDR3 DNA: TGTGCCAGCCGCGTCGGAGATGAAAAACTGTTTTTT
CDR3 protein: CASRVGDEKLFF
V gene: TRBV6-5
J gene: TRBJ1-4
D gene: .
CDR3 length: 12
clone size: .

CDR3 DNA: TGTGCCATCAGTGAGTCCCAGAAGGGCCCCAATCAGCCCCAGCATTTT
CDR3 protein: CAISESQKGPNQPQHF
V gene: TRBV10-3
J gene: TRBJ1-5
D gene: .
CDR3 length: 16
clone size: .

CDR3 DNA: TGTGCCAGCAGCCAAGATTCAGGGGTCGGCTACACCTTC
CDR3 protein: CASSQDSGVGYTF
V gene: TRBV3-1/TRBV3-2
J gene: TRBJ1-2
D gene: .
CDR3 length: 13
clone size: .

CDR3 DNA: TGCGCCAGCAGCTTCACCCAATACGAGCAGTACTTC
CDR3 protein: CASSFTQYEQYF
V gene: TRBV5-1
J gene: TRBJ2-7
D gene: .
CDR3 length: 12
clone size: .

CDR3 DNA: TGTGCCAGCAGCTTAATACAGGGCGGCCAGCCCCAGCATTTT
CDR3 protein: CASSLIQGGQPQHF
V gene: TRBV7-6
J gene: TRBJ1-5
D gene: .
CDR3 length: 14
clone size: .

CDR3 DNA: TGTGCCAGCAGCTTAACACAAGGGGCTATCTATCAGCCCCAGCATTTT
CDR3 protein: CASSLTQGAIYQPQHF
V gene: TRBV7-9
J gene: TRBJ1-5
D gene: .
CDR3 length: 16
clone size: .

CDR3 DNA: TGTGCCAGCAGTGCCCAGGGACTTAGCAATCAGCCCCAGCATTTT
CDR3 protein: CASSAQGLSNQPQHF
V gene: TRBV2
J gene: TRBJ1-5
D gene: .
CDR3 length: 15
clone size: once

CDR3 DNA: TGTGCCAGCAGCTTAGGGACAGTGAACACTGAAGCTTTCTTT
CDR3 protein: CASSLGTVNTEAFF
V gene: TRBV7-9
J gene: TRBJ1-1
D gene: .
CDR3 length: 14
clone size: .

CDR3 DNA: TGTGCCAGCAGTGAATTGGCAGGGGGAAAGTACGAGCAGTACTTC
CDR3 protein: CASSELAGGKYEQYF
V gene: TRBV25-1
J gene: TRBJ2-7
D gene: TRBD1
CDR3 length: 15
clone size: .